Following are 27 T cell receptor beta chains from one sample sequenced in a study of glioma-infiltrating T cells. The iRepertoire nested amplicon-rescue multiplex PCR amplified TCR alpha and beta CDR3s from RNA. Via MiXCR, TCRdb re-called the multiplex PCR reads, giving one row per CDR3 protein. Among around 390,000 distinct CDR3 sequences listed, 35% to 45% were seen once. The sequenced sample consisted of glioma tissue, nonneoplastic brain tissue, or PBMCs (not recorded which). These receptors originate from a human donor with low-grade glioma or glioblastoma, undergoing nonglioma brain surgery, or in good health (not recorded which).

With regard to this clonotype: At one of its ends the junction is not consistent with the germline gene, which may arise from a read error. CDR3 sequence: CASSQGLAKSYEQYF. The CDR3 DNA follows: TGCGCCAGCAGCCAGGGACTAGCCAAATCCTACGAGCAGTACTTC. The chain employs TRBV7-9 and TRBJ2-7, with 9 bases fitting TRBD2. CDR1 and CDR2 from the germline V gene are SEHNR and FQNEAQ (reference sequence). The CDR3 spans 15 residues.

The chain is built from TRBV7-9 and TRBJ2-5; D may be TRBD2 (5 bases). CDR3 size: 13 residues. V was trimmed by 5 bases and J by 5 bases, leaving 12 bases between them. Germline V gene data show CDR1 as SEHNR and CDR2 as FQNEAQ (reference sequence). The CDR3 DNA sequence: TGTGCCAGCAGCCGCTCCGAGGGTGAGACCCAGTACTTC. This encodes CASSRSEGETQYF.

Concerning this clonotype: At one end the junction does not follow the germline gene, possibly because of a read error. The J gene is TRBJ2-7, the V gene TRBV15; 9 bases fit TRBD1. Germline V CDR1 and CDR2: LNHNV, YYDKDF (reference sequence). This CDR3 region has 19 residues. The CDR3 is CTTSRDVDRGRNYPYEQYF. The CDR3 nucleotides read TGTACCACCAGCAGAGATGTGGACAGGGGAAGGAACTACCCCTACGAGCAGTACTTC.

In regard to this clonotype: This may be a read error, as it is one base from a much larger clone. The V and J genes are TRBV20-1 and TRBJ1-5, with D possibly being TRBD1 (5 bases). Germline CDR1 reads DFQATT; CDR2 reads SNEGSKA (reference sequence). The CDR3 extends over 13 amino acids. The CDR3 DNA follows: TGCAGTGCTTGCCGGGGCCCCGATCAGCCCCAGGATTTT. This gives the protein CSACRGPDQPQDF.

Here the CDR3 DNA reads TGTGCCAGCAGGCCGGGGACAGGATTCTACGAGCAGTACTTC. Amino acids: CASRPGTGFYEQYF. The chain employs TRBV28 and TRBJ2-7; 8 positions agree with TRBD1. The junction had 7 bases not matched to a gene; V was cut back by 6 bases and J by 3 bases. Germline values: CDR1 MDHEN, CDR2 SYDVKM. The CDR3 length is 14 residues.

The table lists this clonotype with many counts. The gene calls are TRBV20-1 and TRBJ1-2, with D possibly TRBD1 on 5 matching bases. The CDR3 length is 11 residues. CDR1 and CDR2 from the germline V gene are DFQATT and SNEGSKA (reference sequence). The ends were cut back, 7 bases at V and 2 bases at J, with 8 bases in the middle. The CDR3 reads CSGTGNYGYTF. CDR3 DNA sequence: TGCAGTGGTACAGGAAACTATGGCTACACCTTC.

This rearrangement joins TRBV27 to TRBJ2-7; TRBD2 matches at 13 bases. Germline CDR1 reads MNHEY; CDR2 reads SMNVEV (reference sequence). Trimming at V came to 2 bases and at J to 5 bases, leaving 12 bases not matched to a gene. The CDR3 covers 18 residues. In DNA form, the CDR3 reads TGTGCCAGCAGTTTACTTTCCGGACTAGCGGGAGTTAGAGACGAGCAGTACTTC. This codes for CASSLLSGLAGVRDEQYF.

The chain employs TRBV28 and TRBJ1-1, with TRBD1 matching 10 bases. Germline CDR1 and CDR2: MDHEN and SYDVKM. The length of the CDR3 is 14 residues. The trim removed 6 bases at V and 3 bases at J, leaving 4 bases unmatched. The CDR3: CASSKGTGDTEAFF. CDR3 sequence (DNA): TGTGCCAGCAGCAAGGGGACAGGGGACACTGAAGCTTTCTTT.

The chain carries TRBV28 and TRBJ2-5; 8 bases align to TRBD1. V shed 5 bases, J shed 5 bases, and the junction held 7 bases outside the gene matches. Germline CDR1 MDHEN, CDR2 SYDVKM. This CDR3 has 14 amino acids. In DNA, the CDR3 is TGTGCCAGCAGTACCCGGACAGGGCGGGAGACCCAGTACTTC. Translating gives CASSTRTGRETQYF.

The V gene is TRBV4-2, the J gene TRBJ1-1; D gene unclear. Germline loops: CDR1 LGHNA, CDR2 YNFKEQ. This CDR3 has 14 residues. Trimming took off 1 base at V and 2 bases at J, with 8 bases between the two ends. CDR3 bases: TGTGCCAGCAGCCAAGTAACCGCCAACACTGAAGCTTTCTTT. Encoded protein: CASSQVTANTEAFF.

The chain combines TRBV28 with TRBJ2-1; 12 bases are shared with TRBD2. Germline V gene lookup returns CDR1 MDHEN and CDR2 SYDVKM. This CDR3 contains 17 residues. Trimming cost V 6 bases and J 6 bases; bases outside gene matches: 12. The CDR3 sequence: CASSLGVLAGGVNEQFF. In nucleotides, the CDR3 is TGTGCCAGCAGCTTAGGTGTACTAGCGGGAGGAGTCAATGAGCAGTTCTTC.

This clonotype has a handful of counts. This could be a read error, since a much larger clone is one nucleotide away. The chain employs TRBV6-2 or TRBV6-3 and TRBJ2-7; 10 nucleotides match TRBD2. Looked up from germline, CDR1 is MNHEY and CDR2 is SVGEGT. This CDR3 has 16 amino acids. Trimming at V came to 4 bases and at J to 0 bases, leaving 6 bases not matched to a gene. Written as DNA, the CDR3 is TGTGCCAGCAGTTCTGTGAGCGGGGGGGGCTCCTACGAGCAGTACTTC. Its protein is CASSSVSGGGSYEQYF.

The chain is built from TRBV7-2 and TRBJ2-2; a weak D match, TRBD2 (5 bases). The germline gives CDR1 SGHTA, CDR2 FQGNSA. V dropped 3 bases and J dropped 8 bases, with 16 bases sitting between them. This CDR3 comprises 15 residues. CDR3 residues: CASSLARGSIGELFF. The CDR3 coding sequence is TGTGCCAGCAGCTTGGCACGAGGGAGTATAGGGGAGCTGTTTTTT.

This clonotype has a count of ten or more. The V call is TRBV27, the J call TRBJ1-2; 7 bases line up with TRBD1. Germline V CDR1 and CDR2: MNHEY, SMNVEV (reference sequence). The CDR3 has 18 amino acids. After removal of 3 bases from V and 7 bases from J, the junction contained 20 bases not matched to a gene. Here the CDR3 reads CASSFIGQAGSYFRGYTF. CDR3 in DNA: TGTGCCAGCAGTTTTATAGGACAGGCGGGTTCTTATTTCCGTGGCTACACCTTC.

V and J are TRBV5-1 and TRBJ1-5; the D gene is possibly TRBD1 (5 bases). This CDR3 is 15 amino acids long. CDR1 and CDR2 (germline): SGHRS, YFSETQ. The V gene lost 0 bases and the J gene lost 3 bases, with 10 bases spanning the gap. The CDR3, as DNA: TGCGCCAGCAGCTTGGGGGTGGGGGTCAATCAGCCCCAGCATTTT. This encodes CASSLGVGVNQPQHF.

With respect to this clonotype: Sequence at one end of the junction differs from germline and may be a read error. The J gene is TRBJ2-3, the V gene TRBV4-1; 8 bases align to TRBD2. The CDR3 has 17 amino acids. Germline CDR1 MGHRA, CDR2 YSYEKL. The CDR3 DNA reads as TGCGCCAGCACCCAACCGGGGGGTAGCGGGATACCAGATACGCAGTATTTT. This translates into CASTQPGGSGIPDTQYF.

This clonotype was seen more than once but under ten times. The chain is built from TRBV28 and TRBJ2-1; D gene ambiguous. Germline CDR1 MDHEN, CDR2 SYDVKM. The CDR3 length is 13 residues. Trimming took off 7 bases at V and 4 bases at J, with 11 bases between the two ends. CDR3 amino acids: CASITRPYNEQFF. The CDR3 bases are TGTGCCAGCATTACCAGGCCTTACAATGAGCAGTTCTTC.

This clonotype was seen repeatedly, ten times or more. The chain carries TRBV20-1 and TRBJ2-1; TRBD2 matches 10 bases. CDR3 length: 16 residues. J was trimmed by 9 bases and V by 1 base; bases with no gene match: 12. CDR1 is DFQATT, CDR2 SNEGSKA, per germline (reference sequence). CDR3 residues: CSARGGTSEVGREQFF. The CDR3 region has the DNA TGCAGTGCTAGAGGTGGGACTAGCGAAGTAGGACGTGAGCAGTTCTTC.

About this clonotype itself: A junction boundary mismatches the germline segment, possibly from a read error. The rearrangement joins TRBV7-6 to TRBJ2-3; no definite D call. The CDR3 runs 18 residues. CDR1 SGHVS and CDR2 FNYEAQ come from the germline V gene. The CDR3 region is CAGSLALPHTSYTDTQYF. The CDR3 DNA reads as TGTGCCGGCAGCTTAGCTCTCCCTCACACCAGTTACACAGATACGCAGTATTTT.

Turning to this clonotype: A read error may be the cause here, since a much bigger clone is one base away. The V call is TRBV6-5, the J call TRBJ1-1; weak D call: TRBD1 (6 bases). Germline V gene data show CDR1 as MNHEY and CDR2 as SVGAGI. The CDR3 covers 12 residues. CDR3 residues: CASSHRGLETFF. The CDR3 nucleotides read TGTGCCAGCAGTCACCGGGGGCTTGAAACTTTCTTT.

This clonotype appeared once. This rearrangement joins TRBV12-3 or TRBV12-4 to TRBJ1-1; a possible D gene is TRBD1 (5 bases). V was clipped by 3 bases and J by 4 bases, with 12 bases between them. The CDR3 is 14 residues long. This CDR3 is CASSFFRVGTEAFF. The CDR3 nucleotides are TGTGCCAGCAGTTTTTTCAGGGTTGGCACTGAAGCTTTCTTT.

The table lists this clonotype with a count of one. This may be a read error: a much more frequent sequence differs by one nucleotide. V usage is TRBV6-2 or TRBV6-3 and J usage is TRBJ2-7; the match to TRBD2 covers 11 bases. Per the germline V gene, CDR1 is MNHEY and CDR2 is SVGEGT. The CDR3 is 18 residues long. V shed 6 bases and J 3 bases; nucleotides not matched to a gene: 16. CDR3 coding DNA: TGTGCCAGCAGCCAACAGGAGGTTGGGACTAGCGGAGGCTACGAGCAGTACTTC. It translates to CASSQQEVGTSGGYEQYF.

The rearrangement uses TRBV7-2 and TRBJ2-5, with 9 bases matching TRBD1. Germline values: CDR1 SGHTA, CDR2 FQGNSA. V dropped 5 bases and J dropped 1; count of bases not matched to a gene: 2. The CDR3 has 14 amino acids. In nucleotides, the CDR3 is TGTGCCAGCAGCAGGACAGGGGTCCAAGAGACCCAGTACTTC. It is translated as CASSRTGVQETQYF.

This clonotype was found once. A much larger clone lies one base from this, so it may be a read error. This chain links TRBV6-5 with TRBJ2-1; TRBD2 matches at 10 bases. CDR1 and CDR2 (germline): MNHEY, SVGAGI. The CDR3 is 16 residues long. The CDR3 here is CASSHSASGRSNEKFF. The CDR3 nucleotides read TGTGCCAGCAGTCACTCCGCTAGCGGGAGAAGCAATGAGAAGTTCTTC.

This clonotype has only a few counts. The CDR3 reads CASSLVATSAYNEQFF. The CDR3 nucleotides are TGTGCCAGCAGCTTAGTCGCGACTAGCGCCTACAATGAGCAGTTCTTC. The J gene is TRBJ2-1, the V gene TRBV7-2; 8 nucleotides align to TRBD2. This CDR3 spans 16 amino acids. V shed 1 base and J 2 bases; nucleotides not matched to a gene: 4. Germline V lookup: CDR1 SGHTA, CDR2 FQGNSA.

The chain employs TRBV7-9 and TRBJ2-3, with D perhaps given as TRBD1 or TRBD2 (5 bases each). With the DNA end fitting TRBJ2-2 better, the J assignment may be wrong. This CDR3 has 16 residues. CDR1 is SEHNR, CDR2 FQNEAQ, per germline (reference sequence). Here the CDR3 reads CASSLVGGNFAGELFF. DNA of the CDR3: TGTGCCAGCAGCTTAGTTGGGGGTAACTTCGCCGGGGAGCTGTTTTTT.

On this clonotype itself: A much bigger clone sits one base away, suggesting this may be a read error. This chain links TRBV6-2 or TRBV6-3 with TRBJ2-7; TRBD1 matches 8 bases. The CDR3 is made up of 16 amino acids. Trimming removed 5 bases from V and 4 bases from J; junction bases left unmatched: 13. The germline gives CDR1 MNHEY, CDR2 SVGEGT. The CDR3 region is CASSDYSRTGTYEQYF. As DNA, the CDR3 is TGTGCCAGCAGTGATTATTCCAGGACAGGGACGTACGAGCAGTACTTC.